A selection of T cell receptor beta chains follows, all from one sample in a study of T cell responses to AZD1222 COVID-19 vaccine. Assay: immunoSEQ multiplex PCR; the TCRdb copy retains only in-frame clones and omits some. The table lists around 190,000 clones, 70% to 90% of them singletons. This specimen consisted of peripheral blood, obtained on day 0 of AZD1222 vaccination. Every receptor here comes from an adult in good health. Both conserved end residues are part of each CDR3. The order of the fields is clone size, V gene, D gene, J gene, CDR3 protein, CDR3 DNA. A D gene is named only where the DNA matches it firmly. Clone size is given for some rows only: seen once, a few or many times, or a class if the clone is expanded.

once	TRBV9	.	TRBJ2-1	CASSVAVGGPPGEQFF	TGTGCCAGCAGCGTAGCAGTGGGGGGCCCTCCTGGTGAGCAGTTCTTC
once	TRBV30	.	TRBJ2-5	CAWSKDSGETQYF	TGTGCCTGGAGTAAGGATAGTGGAGAGACCCAGTACTTC
once	TRBV15	TRBD2	TRBJ2-7	CATSRGLAGGLYEQYF	TGTGCCACCAGCAGGGGACTAGCGGGAGGTCTTTACGAGCAGTACTTC
.	TRBV27	TRBD2	TRBJ2-7	CASSRRAGTSGSYEQYF	TGTGCCAGCAGTCGTAGGGCCGGGACTAGCGGTTCCTACGAGCAGTACTTC
.	TRBV7-3	TRBD1	TRBJ2-5	CASSFDRGSETQYF	TGTGCCAGCAGCTTCGACAGGGGTAGCGAGACCCAGTACTTC
.	TRBV14	TRBD1	TRBJ1-2	CASSHGPTGGHGYTF	TGTGCCAGCAGCCACGGTCCGACAGGGGGCCATGGCTACACCTTC
.	TRBV19	.	TRBJ1-4	CASRLTGNEKLFF	TGTGCCAGTAGGCTAACAGGGAATGAAAAACTGTTTTTT
.	TRBV3-1/TRBV3-2	TRBD2	TRBJ2-7	CASSHASGSYEQYF	TGTGCCAGCAGCCACGCTAGCGGGTCCTACGAGCAGTACTTC
.	TRBV9	TRBD1	TRBJ2-1	CASSGGPGQVDLEQFF	TGTGCCAGCAGCGGAGGGCCGGGACAGGTCGACCTTGAGCAGTTCTTC
.	TRBV28	.	TRBJ1-5	CASSLGGQPQHF	TGTGCCAGCAGTTTAGGAGGACAGCCCCAGCATTTT
.	TRBV7-2	.	TRBJ2-2	CASSPRGIIYTGELFF	TGTGCCAGCAGCCCTAGGGGTATAATCTACACCGGGGAGCTGTTTTTT
.	TRBV4-1	TRBD1	TRBJ2-4	CASSYSGTGVEKGIQYF	TGCGCCAGCAGCTATTCCGGGACAGGGGTAGAAAAGGGCATTCAGTACTTC
.	TRBV4-1	TRBD2	TRBJ2-2	CASSQRLAANTGELFF	TGCGCCAGCAGCCAAAGACTAGCGGCAAACACCGGGGAGCTGTTTTTT
few	TRBV11-2	.	TRBJ2-7	CASSLDAGPLEQYF	TGTGCCAGCAGCTTAGATGCGGGGCCTCTCGAGCAGTACTTC
.	TRBV5-6	TRBD1	TRBJ1-1	CASSSGQGNTEAFF	TGTGCCAGCAGCTCGGGACAGGGGAACACTGAAGCTTTCTTT
.	TRBV7-2	.	TRBJ1-2	CASSFKGKHGYTF	TGTGCCAGCAGCTTTAAGGGAAAGCATGGCTACACCTTC
.	TRBV24-1	.	TRBJ2-5	CATSDLHSGQETQYF	TGTGCCACCAGTGATTTGCATTCAGGGCAAGAGACCCAGTACTTC
.	TRBV7-3	.	TRBJ2-4	CASSLSPAVAKNIQYF	TGTGCCAGCAGCTTATCTCCAGCGGTAGCCAAAAACATTCAGTACTTC
.	TRBV24-1	.	TRBJ1-2	CATSAQTRSGYTF	TGTGCCACCAGTGCCCAGACTCGGAGTGGCTACACCTTC
once	TRBV20-1	.	TRBJ2-7	CSATGPYEQYF	TGCAGTGCTACAGGGCCCTACGAGCAGTACTTC
.	TRBV27	TRBD2	TRBJ2-7	CASSPGLAGVFYEQYF	TGTGCCAGCAGCCCAGGACTAGCGGGAGTTTTTTACGAGCAGTACTTC
.	TRBV28	.	TRBJ1-1	CASSSPMNTEAFF	TGTGCCAGCAGTTCCCCGATGAACACTGAAGCTTTCTTT
.	TRBV25-1	TRBD1	TRBJ1-3	CASSLRTGGGGNTIYF	TGTGCCAGCAGCCTCAGGACAGGGGGTGGAGGAAACACCATATATTTT
.	TRBV7-9	.	TRBJ2-7	CASSGGQASYEQYF	TGTGCCAGCAGCGGAGGTCAGGCCTCCTACGAGCAGTACTTC
once	TRBV9	.	TRBJ2-1	CASSPGLYNEQFF	TGTGCCAGCAGCCCGGGACTGTACAATGAGCAGTTCTTC
.	TRBV24-1	TRBD2	TRBJ2-3	CATSDFTSANTDTQYF	TGTGCCACCAGTGATTTCACTAGCGCAAACACAGATACGCAGTATTTT
.	TRBV7-9	.	TRBJ2-3	CASSLARIARTDTQYF	TGTGCCAGCAGCTTAGCTAGAATAGCGCGCACAGATACGCAGTATTTT
.	TRBV7-5	.	TRBJ2-4	CARSLQGQELAKNIQYF	TGTGCCAGAAGCTTACAGGGGCAGGAGCTAGCCAAAAACATTCAGTACTTC
.	TRBV3-1/TRBV3-2	.	TRBJ2-6	CASSQGKLSGANVLTF	TGTGCCAGCAGCCAAGGGAAGCTCTCTGGGGCCAACGTCCTGACTTTC
.	TRBV7-3	TRBD2	TRBJ2-1	CASSPPGTSGRASKNEQFF	TGTGCCAGCAGTCCACCCGGGACTAGCGGGAGGGCCAGTAAAAATGAGCAGTTCTTC
.	TRBV19	.	TRBJ1-1	CASMLLGARTEAFF	TGTGCCAGTATGCTTTTAGGGGCTCGCACTGAAGCTTTCTTT
once	TRBV7-9	TRBD1	TRBJ1-1	CASSPSGTGEKAFF	TGTGCCAGCAGCCCCTCCGGGACAGGGGAGAAGGCTTTCTTT
.	TRBV29-1	.	TRBJ2-1	CSVLVAPSYNEQFF	TGCAGCGTTCTCGTAGCGCCCTCCTACAATGAGCAGTTCTTC
.	TRBV7-8	TRBD1	TRBJ1-1	CASSLATGSTEAFF	TGTGCCAGCAGCTTAGCGACAGGGTCTACTGAAGCTTTCTTT
.	TRBV5-6	.	TRBJ1-4	CASSFQGAANEKLFF	TGTGCCAGCAGCTTTCAAGGGGCGGCTAATGAAAAACTGTTTTTT
.	TRBV5-4	.	TRBJ1-2	CASTPTRDRSGYTF	TGTGCCAGCACCCCCACGAGAGACCGGAGTGGCTACACCTTC
once	TRBV19	.	TRBJ1-5	CASSPTGSNQPQHF	TGTGCCAGTAGCCCTACAGGTAGCAATCAGCCCCAGCATTTT
.	TRBV28	.	TRBJ1-1	CASSLGLNTEAFF	TGTGCCAGCAGTTTGGGGTTGAACACTGAAGCTTTCTTT
.	TRBV15	.	TRBJ1-2	CATSSAIDITNYGYTF	TGTGCCACCAGCAGCGCCATCGACATAACTAACTATGGCTACACCTTC
.	TRBV2	TRBD1	TRBJ1-5	CASSADRGGQPQHF	TGTGCCAGCAGTGCGGACAGGGGCGGGCAGCCCCAGCATTTT
.	TRBV4-1	TRBD2	TRBJ2-1	CASSQSRLAGGRNEQFF	TGCGCCAGCAGCCAATCCCGACTAGCGGGGGGCCGTAATGAGCAGTTCTTC
.	TRBV6-6	TRBD2	TRBJ2-5	CASSPRTSGGYQETQYF	TGTGCCAGCAGTCCACGGACTAGCGGGGGGTACCAAGAGACCCAGTACTTC
.	TRBV30	.	TRBJ2-4	CAWSPGQAGQYF	TGTGCCTGGAGCCCCGGGCAGGCGGGGCAGTACTTC
once	TRBV27	.	TRBJ2-7	CASSLSPGTYEQYF	TGTGCCAGCAGTTTATCTCCAGGTACCTACGAGCAGTACTTC
few	TRBV19	.	TRBJ1-6	CASSQSRNSPLHF	TGTGCCAGTAGCCAAAGTCGTAATTCACCCCTCCACTTT
.	TRBV27	.	TRBJ1-5	CASSIGPFSNQPQHF	TGTGCCAGCAGTATCGGACCTTTTAGCAATCAGCCCCAGCATTTT
.	TRBV28	TRBD1	TRBJ1-5	CASSPHLPTGIRLQPQHF	TGTGCCAGCAGCCCCCACTTACCGACAGGGATACGGTTACAGCCCCAGCATTTT
few	TRBV4-3	.	TRBJ1-5	CASSQDRTDNQPQHF	TGCGCCAGCAGCCAAGATCGGACAGATAATCAGCCCCAGCATTTT
.	TRBV5-4	.	TRBJ2-3	CASRLADTQYF	TGTGCCAGCAGGTTGGCAGATACGCAGTATTTT